This T cell receptor beta chain was recorded in a study of blood T cell repertoires in COVID-19. The assay was immunoSEQ multiplex PCR, and TCRdb's table has in-frame clones only and misses some. This sample has 110,000 or so clones, with about four fifths found just once. In its sample, this clone was seen once. The CDR3 length is 17 residues. Germline V gene sequence: CDR1 SGDLS, CDR2 YYNGEE. V gave up 0 bases and J gave up 6 bases; unmatched junction bases: 8. This sequence originates from a woman in her 70s with acute or convalescent COVID-19. The chain couples TRBV9 to TRBJ2-3, with TRBD2 matching over 12 bases. Sequencing was done on a sample of peripheral blood. The CDR3 spells CASSVAGLAGGRDTQYF. For the CDR3, the DNA is TGTGCCAGCAGCGTAGCGGGGCTAGCGGGAGGGCGGGATACGCAGTATTTT.